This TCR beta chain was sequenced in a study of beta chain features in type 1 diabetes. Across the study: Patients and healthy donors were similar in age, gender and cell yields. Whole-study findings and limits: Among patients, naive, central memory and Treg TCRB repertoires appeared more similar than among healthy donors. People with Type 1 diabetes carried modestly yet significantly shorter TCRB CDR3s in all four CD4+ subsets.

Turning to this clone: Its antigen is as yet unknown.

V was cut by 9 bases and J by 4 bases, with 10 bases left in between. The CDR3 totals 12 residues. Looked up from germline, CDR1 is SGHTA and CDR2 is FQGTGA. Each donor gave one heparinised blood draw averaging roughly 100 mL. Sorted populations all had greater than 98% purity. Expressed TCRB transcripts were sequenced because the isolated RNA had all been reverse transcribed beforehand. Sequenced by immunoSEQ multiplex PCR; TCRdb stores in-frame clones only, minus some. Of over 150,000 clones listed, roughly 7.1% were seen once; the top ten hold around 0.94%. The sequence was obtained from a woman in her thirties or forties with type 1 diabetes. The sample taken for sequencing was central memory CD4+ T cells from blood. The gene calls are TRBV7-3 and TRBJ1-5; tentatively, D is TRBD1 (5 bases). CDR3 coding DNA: TGTGCCAGTGGACAACCAAATCAGCCCCAGCATTTT. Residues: CASGQPNQPQHF.